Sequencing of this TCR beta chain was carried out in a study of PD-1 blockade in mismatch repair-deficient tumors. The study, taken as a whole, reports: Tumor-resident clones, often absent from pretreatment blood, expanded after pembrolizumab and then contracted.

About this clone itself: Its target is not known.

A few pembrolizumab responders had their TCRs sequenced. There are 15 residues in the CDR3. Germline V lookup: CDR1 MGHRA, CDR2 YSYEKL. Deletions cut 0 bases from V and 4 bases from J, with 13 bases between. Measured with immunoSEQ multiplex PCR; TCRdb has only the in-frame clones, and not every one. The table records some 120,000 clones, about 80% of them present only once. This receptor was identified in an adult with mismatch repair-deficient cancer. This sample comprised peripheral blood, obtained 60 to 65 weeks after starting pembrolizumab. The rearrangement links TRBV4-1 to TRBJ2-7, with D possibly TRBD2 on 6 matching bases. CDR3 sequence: CASSQELSGVYEQYF. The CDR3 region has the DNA TGCGCCAGCAGCCAAGAGTTATCGGGAGTGTACGAGCAGTACTTC.